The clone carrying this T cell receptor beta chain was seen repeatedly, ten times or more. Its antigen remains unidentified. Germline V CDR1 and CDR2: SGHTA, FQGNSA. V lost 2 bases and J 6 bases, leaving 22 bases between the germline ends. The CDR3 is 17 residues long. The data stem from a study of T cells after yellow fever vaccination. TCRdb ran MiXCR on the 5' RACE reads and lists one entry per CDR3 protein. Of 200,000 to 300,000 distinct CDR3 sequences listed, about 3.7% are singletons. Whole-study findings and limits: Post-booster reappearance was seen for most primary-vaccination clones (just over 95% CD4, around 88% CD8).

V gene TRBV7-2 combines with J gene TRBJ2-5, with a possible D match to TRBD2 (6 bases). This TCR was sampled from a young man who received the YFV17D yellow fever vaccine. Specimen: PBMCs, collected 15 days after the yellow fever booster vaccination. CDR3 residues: CASSLSTGTGGGKTQYF. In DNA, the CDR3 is TGTGCCAGCAGCTTAAGCACCGGGACTGGAGGCGGGAAGACCCAGTACTTC.